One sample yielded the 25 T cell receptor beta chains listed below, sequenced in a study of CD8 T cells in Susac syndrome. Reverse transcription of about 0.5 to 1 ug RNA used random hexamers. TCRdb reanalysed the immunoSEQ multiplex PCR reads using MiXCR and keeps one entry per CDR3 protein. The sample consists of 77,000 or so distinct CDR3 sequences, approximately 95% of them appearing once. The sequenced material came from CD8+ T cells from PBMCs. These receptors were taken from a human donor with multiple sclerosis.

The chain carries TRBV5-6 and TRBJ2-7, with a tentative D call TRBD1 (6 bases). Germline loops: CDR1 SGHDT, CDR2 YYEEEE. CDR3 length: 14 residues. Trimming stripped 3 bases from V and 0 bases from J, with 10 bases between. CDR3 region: CASSYQGSSYEQYF. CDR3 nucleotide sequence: TGTGCCAGCAGCTACCAGGGGAGCTCCTACGAGCAGTACTTC.

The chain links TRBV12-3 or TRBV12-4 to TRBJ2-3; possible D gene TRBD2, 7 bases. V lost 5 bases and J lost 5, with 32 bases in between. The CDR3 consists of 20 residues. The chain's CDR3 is CASSPPLTSTGRGYEDTQYF. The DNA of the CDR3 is TGTGCCAGCAGTCCACCTTTAACCTCAACAGGGCGGGGGTATGAAGATACGCAGTATTTT.

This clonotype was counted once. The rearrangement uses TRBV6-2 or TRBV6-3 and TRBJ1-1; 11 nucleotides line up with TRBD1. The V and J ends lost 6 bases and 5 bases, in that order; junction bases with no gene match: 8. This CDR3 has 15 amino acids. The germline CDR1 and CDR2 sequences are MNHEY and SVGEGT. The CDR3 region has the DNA TGTGCCAGCAGCTTCGGGACAGGGGGTGATACTGAAGCTTTCTTT. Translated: CASSFGTGGDTEAFF.

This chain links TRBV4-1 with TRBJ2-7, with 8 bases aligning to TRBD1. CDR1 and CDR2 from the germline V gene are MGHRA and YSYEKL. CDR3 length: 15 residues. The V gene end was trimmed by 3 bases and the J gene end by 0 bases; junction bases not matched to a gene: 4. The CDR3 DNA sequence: TGCGCCAGCAGCCATACGGGACAGGCCTCCTACGAGCAGTACTTC. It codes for CASSHTGQASYEQYF.

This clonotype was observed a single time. Written as DNA, the CDR3 is TGTGCCTACCTCGGGACGTCGAGCACAGATACGCAGTATTTT. It specifies CAYLGTSSTDTQYF. The V and J genes are TRBV30 and TRBJ2-3; D could derive from TRBD1 or TRBD2 (5 bases each). The V gene's germline CDR1 is GTSNPN and CDR2 SVGIG (reference sequence). The CDR3 has 14 residues. Trimming cost V 7 bases and J 0 bases, with 14 bases left between them.

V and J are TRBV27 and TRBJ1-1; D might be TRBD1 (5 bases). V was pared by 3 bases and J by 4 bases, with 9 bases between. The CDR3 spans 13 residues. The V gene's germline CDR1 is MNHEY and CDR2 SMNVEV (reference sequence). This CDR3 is CASSFSGGTEAFF. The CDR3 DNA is TGTGCCAGCAGTTTTTCGGGGGGCACTGAAGCTTTCTTT.

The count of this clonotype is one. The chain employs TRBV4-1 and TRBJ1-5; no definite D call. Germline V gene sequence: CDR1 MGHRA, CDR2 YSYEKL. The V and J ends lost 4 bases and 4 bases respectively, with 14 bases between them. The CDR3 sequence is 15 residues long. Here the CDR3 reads CASSPNPGGNQPQHF. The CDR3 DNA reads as TGCGCCAGCAGCCCAAACCCCGGCGGAAATCAGCCCCAGCATTTT.

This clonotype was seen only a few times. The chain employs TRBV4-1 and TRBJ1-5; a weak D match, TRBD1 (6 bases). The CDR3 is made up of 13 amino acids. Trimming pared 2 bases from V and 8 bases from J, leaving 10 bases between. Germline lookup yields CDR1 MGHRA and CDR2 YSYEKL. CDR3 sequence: CASSQLQGKPQHF. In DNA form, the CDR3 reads TGCGCCAGCAGCCAACTACAGGGAAAGCCCCAGCATTTT.

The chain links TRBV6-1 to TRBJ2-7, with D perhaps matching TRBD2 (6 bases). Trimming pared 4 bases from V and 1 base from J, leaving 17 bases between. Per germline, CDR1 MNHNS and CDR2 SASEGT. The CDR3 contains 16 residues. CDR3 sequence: CASSVIKGTGSYEQYF. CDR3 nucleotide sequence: TGTGCCAGCAGTGTCATCAAAGGGACTGGATCCTACGAGCAGTACTTC.

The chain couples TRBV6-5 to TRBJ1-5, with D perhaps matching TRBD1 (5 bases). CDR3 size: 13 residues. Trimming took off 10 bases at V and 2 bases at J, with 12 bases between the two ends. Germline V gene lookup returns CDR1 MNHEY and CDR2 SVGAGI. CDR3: CATGWGGNQPQHF. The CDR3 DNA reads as TGTGCCACTGGATGGGGGGGCAATCAGCCCCAGCATTTT.

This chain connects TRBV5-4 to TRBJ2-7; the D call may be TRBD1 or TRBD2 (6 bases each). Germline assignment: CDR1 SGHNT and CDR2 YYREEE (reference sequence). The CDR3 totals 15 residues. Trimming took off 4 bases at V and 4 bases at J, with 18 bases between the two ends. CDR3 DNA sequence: TGTGCCAGCAGCGGCGGGACATCCGGAAGTTACGAGCAGTACTTC. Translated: CASSGGTSGSYEQYF.

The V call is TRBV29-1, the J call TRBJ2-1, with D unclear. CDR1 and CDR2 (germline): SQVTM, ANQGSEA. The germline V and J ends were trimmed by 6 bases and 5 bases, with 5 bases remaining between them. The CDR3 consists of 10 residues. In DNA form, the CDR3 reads TGCAGCGTCGCAAACAATGAGCAGTTCTTC. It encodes CSVANNEQFF.

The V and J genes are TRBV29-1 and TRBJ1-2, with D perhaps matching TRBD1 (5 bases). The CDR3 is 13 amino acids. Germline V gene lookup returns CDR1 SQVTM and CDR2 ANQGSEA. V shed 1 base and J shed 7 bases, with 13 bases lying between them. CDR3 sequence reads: CSVEVGGGIGYTF. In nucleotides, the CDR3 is TGCAGCGTTGAAGTGGGGGGGGGAATTGGCTACACCTTC.

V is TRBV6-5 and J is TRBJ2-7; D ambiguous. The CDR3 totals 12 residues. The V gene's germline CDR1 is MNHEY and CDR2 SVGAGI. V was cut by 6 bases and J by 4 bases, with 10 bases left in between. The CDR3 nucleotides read TGTGCCAGCAGAGCCGGGCCATACGAGCAGTACTTC. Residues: CASRAGPYEQYF.

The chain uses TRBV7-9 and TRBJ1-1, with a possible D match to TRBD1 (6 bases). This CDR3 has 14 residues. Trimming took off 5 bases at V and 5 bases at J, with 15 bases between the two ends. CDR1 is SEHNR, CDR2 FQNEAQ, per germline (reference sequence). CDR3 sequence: CASSIWGGSTEAFF. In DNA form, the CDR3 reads TGTGCCAGCAGCATCTGGGGGGGCTCGACTGAAGCTTTCTTT.

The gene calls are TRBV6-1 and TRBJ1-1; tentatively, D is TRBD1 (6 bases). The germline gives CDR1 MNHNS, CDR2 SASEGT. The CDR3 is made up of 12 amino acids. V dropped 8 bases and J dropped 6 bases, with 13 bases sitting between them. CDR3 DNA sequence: TGTGCCAGCGGGGGCGGGGATCCTGAAGCTTTCTTT. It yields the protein CASGGGDPEAFF.

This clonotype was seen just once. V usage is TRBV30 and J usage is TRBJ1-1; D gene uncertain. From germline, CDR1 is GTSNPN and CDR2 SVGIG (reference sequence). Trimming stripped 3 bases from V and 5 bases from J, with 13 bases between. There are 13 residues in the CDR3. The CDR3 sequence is CAWSGVLETEAFF. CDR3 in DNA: TGTGCCTGGAGCGGGGTGTTGGAGACTGAAGCTTTCTTT.

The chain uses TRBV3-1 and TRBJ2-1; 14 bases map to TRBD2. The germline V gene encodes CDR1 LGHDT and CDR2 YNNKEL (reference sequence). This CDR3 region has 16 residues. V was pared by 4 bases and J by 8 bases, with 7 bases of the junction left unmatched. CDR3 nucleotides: TGTGCCAGCAGCCCGACTAGCGGGAGGGTACAGTATGAGCAGTTCTTC. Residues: CASSPTSGRVQYEQFF.

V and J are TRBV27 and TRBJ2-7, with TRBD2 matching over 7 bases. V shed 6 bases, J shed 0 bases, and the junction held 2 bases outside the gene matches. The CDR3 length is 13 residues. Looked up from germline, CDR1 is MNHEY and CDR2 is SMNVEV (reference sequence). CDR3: CASRSGDSYEQYF. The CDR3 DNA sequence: TGTGCCAGCAGGAGCGGGGACTCCTACGAGCAGTACTTC.

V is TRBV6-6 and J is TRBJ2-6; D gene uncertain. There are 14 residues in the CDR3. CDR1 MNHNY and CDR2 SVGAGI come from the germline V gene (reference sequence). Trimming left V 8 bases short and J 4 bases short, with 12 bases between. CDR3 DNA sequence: TGTGCCAGCTCTCCCGGCGCGGGGGCCAACGTCCTGACTTTC. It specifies CASSPGAGANVLTF.

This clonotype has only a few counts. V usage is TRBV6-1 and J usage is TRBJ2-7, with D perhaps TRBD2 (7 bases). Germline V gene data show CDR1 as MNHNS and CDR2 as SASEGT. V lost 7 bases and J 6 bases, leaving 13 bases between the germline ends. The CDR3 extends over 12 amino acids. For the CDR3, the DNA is TGTGCCAGCACTGGGGGGGCGGGCGAGCAGTACTTC. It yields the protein CASTGGAGEQYF.

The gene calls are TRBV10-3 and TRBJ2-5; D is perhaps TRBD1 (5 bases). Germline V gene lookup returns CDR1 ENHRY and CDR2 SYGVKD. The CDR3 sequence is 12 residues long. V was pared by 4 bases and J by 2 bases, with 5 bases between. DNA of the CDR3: TGTGCCATCAGTGGGACACAAGAGACCCAGTACTTC. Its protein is CAISGTQETQYF.

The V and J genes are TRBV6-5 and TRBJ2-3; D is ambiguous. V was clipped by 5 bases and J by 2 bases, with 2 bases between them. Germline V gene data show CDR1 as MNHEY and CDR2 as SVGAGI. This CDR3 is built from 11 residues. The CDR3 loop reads CASSDTDTQYF. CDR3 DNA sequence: TGTGCCAGCAGTGACACAGATACGCAGTATTTT.

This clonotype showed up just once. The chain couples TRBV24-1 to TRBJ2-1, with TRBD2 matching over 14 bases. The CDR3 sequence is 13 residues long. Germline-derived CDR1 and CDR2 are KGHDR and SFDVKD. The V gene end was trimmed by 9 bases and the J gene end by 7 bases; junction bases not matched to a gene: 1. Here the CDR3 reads CATGTSGSNEQFF. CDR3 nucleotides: TGTGCCACCGGGACTAGCGGGAGTAATGAGCAGTTCTTC.

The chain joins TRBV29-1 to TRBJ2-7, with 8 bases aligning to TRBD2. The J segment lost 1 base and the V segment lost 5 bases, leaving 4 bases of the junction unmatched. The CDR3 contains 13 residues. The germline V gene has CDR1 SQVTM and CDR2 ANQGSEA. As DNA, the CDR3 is TGCAGCGTTTTACTAGCGGAATCCTACGAGCAGTACTTC. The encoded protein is CSVLLAESYEQYF.